The 6 T cell receptor beta chains presented below share a single source sample, sequenced in a study of beta chain features in type 1 diabetes. Sequencing targeted expressed TCRB transcripts, as all isolated RNA had been reverse transcribed. Here immunoSEQ multiplex PCR was the method, and the copy in TCRdb shows in-frame clones only, minus some. Of 250,000 or so clones in the sample, 25% to 35% are singletons; the top ten hold around 4%. Sequencing was carried out using central memory CD4+ T cells from blood. The receptors shown here come from a man aged 30-40 years in good health.

The J gene is TRBJ2-1, the V gene TRBV28; D remains ambiguous. Trimming stripped 2 bases from V and 10 bases from J, with 9 bases between. The CDR3 totals 12 residues. Germline assignment: CDR1 MDHEN and CDR2 SYDVKM. CDR3 coding DNA: TGTGCCAGCAGTTTAACCGTCAGGGAGCAGTTCTTC. Its protein is CASSLTVREQFF.

V usage is TRBV29-1 and J usage is TRBJ1-1; the D is unclear. Trimming left V 1 base short and J 4 bases short, with 10 bases between. The CDR3 extends over 13 amino acids. Germline lookup yields CDR1 SQVTM and CDR2 ANQGSEA. In DNA, the CDR3 is TGCAGCGTTGAAGTCTATAGTAGCACTGAAGCTTTCTTT. Amino acids: CSVEVYSSTEAFF. The full variable domain, in which reference TRBV29-1 and TRBJ1-1 provide the parts outside the CDR3, is SAVISQKPSRDICQRGTSLTIQCQVDSQVTMMFWYRQQPGQSLTLIATANQGSEATYESGFVIDKFPISRPNLTFSTLTVSNMSPEDSSIYLCSVEVYSSTEAFFGQGTRLTVV.

Only a few counts were recorded for this clone. The J gene is TRBJ2-7, the V gene TRBV7-2; 9 nucleotides agree with TRBD2. The CDR3 has 16 residues. Unmatched junction bases numbered 12, after V lost 5 bases and J lost 4 bases. CDR1 is SGHTA, CDR2 FQGNSA, per germline. The CDR3 sequence is CASSPRGAGGQYEQYF. In DNA form, the CDR3 reads TGTGCCAGCAGCCCGCGAGGAGCGGGAGGACAATACGAGCAGTACTTC.

A word on this clone: The same CDR3 can be traced to other DNA sequences in this sample. The chain recombines TRBV11-2 with TRBJ2-1; 10 bases line up with TRBD2. The CDR3 loop spans 16 amino acids. Germline V gene data show CDR1 as SGHAT and CDR2 as FQNNGV. Trimming took 5 bases from V and 4 from J; bases not matched to a gene: 8. The CDR3 here is CASSLRLAGVYNEQFF. As DNA, the CDR3 is TGTGCCAGCAGCCTCCGGCTAGCGGGAGTTTACAATGAGCAGTTCTTC.

CDR3 DNA: TGTGCCAGCAGCCCAGGAGACACGGGCGGGGAAAAACTGTTTTTT. Protein sequence: CASSPGDTGGEKLFF. The genes are TRBV7-2 and TRBJ1-4; D gene unclear. The CDR3 has 15 residues. CDR1 SGHTA and CDR2 FQGNSA come from the germline V gene. V was shortened by 5 bases and J by 8 bases, with 18 bases between the two germline ends.

The chain links TRBV4-1 to TRBJ2-7; 8 bases align to TRBD2. The CDR3 has 15 amino acids. CDR1 is MGHRA and CDR2 is YSYEKL in the germline V gene. After removal of 1 base from V and 2 bases from J, the junction contained 4 bases not matched to a gene. For the CDR3, the DNA is TGCGCCAGCAGCCAAGGTTCCGGGAGGGCCTACGAGCAGTACTTC. It codes for CASSQGSGRAYEQYF.